This T cell receptor (beta chain) emerged from a study of T-cell memory formation after mild COVID-19. On the study more broadly: Clusters of TCRs were largely donor specific. Study-wide findings and caveats: Clones from the second wave (peaking day 37) had unconfirmed SARS-CoV-2 specificity. Clones that got smaller from day 15 to 85 had even CD4/CD8, while clones growing later tipped toward CD4+.

This CDR3 has 14 amino acids. V was clipped by 4 bases and J by 5 bases; unmatched bases: 3. Using its own MiXCR run on the 5' RACE reads, TCRdb lists one record per CDR3 protein. This sample has hundreds of thousands of distinct CDR3 sequences; less than 25% occur once, and the top ten carry around 7.7%. About this clonotype: Its antigen is as yet unknown.

The source is an adult woman who had mild COVID-19 (a few samples of this study predate the infection). Cell type and time point are not known. What was sequenced was PBMCs or a T cell subset sorted from them (not recorded which). The chain has TRBV12-3 or TRBV12-4 and TRBJ1-5; 9 bases match TRBD1. For the CDR3, the DNA is TGTGCCAGCAGTTGGGACAGGGAAGATCAGCCCCAGCATTTT. Residues: CASSWDREDQPQHF.